Here is one T cell receptor (beta chain) with its context. What it recognizes is unknown. CDR1 is LGHNA and CDR2 is YNFKEQ in the germline V gene. This CDR3 spans 14 amino acids. This entry comes from a study of monozygotic twins with inflammatory bowel disease. After skipping T cell sorting, the authors isolated total RNA from whole blood. From its re-call of the 5' RACE reads, TCRdb lists each CDR3 protein once, without DNA. This repertoire comprises some 150,000 distinct CDR3 sequences; its ten largest clones make up about 2.4%. Study-level results: Added variability in patient repertoires may stem from differing immunosuppressive treatments. Clonotype sharing was lower in IBD patients than healthy twins, most markedly with disease activity.

The chain employs TRBV4-2 and TRBJ2-3; with no DNA, the TCRdb D assignment of TRBD2 cannot be verified. The receptor's source is a human donor with ulcerative colitis or Crohn's disease, or a healthy co-twin of an affected twin (not recorded which). The sample comprised blood. CDR3 sequence reads: CASSGREGTDTQYF.